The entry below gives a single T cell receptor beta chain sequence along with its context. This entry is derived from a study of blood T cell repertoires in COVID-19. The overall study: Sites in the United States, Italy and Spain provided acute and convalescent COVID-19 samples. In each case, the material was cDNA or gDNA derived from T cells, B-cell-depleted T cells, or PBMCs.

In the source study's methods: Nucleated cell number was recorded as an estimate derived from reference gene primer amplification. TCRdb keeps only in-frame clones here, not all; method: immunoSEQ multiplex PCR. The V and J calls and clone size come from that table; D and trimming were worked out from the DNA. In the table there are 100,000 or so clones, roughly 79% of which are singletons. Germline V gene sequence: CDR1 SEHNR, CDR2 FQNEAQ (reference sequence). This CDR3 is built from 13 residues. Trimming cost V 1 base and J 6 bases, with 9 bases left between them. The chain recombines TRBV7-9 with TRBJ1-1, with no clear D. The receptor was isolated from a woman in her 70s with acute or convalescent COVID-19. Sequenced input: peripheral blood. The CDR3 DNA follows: TGTGCCAGCAGCTTAGGGGCGCGGGCTGAAGCTTTCTTT. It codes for CASSLGARAEAFF.